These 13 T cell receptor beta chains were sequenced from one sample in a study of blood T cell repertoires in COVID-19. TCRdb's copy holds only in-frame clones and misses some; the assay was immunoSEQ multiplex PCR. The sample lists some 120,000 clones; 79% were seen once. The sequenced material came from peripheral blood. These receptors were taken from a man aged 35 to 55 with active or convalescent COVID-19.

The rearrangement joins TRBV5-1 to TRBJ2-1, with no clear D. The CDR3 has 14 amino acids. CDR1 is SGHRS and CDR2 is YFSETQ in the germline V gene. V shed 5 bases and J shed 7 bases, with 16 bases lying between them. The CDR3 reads CASSTAALGNEQFF. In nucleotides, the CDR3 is TGCGCCAGCAGTACCGCGGCGCTTGGGAATGAGCAGTTCTTC.

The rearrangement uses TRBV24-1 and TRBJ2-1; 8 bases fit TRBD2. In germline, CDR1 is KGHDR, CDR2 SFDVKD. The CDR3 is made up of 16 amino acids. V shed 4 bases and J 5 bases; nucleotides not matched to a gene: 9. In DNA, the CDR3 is TGTGCCACCAGTGACCCGGGAGGGCCAGGTAACAATGAGCAGTTCTTC. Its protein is CATSDPGGPGNNEQFF.

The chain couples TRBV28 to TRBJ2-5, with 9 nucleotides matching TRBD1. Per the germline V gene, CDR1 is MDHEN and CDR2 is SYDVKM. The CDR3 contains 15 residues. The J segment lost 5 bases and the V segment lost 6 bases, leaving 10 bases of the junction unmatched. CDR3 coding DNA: TGTGCCAGCAGCCTACAGGGGGCGCCCCGGGAGACCCAGTACTTC. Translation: CASSLQGAPRETQYF.

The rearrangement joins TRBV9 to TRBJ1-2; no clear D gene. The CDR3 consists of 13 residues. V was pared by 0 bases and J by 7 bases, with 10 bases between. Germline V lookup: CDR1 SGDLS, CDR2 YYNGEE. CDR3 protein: CASSVGPGSGYTF. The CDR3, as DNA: TGTGCCAGCAGCGTAGGGCCGGGGTCTGGCTACACCTTC.

The CDR3 sequence: CASSLPGQNTIYF. CDR3 nucleotides: TGTGCCAGCAGTTTACCGGGACAAAACACCATATATTTT. The rearrangement links TRBV28 to TRBJ1-3, with D tentatively TRBD1 (6 bases). The germline V and J ends were trimmed by 2 bases and 6 bases, with 8 bases remaining between them. This CDR3 spans 13 amino acids. CDR1 is MDHEN, CDR2 SYDVKM, per germline.

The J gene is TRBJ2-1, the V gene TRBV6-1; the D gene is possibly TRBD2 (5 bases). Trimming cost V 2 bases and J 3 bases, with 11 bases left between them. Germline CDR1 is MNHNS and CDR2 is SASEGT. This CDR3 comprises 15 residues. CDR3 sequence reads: CASSEWGSDYNEQFF. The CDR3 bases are TGTGCCAGCAGTGAATGGGGTAGCGACTACAATGAGCAGTTCTTC.

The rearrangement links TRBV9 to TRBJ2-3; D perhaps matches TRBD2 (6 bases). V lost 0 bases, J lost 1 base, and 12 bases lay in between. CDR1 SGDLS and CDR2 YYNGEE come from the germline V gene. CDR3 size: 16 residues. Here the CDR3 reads CASSVGLAPGTDTQYF. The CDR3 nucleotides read TGTGCCAGCAGCGTAGGGCTAGCGCCTGGCACAGATACGCAGTATTTT.

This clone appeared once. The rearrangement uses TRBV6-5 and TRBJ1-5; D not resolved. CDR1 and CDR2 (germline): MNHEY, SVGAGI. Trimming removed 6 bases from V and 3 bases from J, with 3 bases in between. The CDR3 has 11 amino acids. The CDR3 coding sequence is TGTGCCAGCAGCCTCAATCAGCCCCAGCATTTT. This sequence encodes CASSLNQPQHF.

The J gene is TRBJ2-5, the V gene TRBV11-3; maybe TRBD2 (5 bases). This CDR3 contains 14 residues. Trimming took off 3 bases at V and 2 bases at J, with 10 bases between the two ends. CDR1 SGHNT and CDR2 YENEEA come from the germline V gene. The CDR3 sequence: CASSFPGSQETQYF. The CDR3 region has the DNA TGTGCCAGCAGCTTTCCGGGATCACAAGAGACCCAGTACTTC.

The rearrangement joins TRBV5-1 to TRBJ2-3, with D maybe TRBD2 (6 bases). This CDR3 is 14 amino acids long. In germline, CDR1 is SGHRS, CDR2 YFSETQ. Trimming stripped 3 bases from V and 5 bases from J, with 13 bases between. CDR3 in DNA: TGCGCCAGCAGCTCGGAGGGCCAGGGAGATACGCAGTATTTT. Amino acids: CASSSEGQGDTQYF. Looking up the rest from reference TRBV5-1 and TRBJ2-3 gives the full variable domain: KAGVTQTPRYLIKTRGQQVTLSCSPISGHRSVSWYQQTPGQGLQFLFEYFSETQRNKGNFPGRFSGRQFSNSRSEMNVSTLELGDSALYLCASSSEGQGDTQYFGPGTRLTVL.

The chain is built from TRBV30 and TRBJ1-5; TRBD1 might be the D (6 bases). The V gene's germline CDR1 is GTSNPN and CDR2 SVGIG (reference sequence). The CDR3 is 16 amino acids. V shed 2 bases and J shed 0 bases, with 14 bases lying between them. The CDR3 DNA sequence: TGTGCCTGGAGTTCTCGGGACATACTTAGCAATCAGCCCCAGCATTTT. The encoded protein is CAWSSRDILSNQPQHF.

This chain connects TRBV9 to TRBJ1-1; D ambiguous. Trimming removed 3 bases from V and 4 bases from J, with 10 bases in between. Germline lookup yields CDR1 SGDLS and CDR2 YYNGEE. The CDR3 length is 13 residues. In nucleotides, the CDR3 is TGTGCCAGCAGCGATGAGGGAATCACTGAAGCTTTCTTT. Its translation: CASSDEGITEAFF.

The CDR3 DNA reads TGTGCCACCAGCAGAGATTTCGGGAGCATCGATGAGCAGTTCTTC. Amino acids: CATSRDFGSIDEQFF. J is TRBJ2-1 and V is TRBV15; D is possibly TRBD2 (6 bases). V lost 0 bases and J lost 8, with 14 bases in between. CDR1 and CDR2 (germline): LNHNV, YYDKDF (reference sequence). The CDR3 spans 15 residues.